The 9 T cell receptor beta chains below were found in one sample sequenced in a study of cytotoxic CD8 clonotypes in ibrutinib-treated CLL. The repertoire was sequenced with immunoSEQ multiplex PCR; TCRdb's copy has only in-frame clones and lacks some. The sample carries 250,000 to 350,000 clones, approximately 79% recorded once. This specimen consisted of PBMCs, obtained at disease progression, from a patient treated with ibrutinib. These receptors all stem from a human donor with chronic lymphocytic leukemia.

The chain recombines TRBV6-6 with TRBJ2-2; TRBD1 is a possible D gene (5 bases). Between the trimmed V and J ends, which lost 9 bases and 5 bases, there was a span of 13 bases. CDR3 length: 13 residues. Germline values: CDR1 MNHNY, CDR2 SVGAGI (reference sequence). The CDR3 DNA reads as TGTGCCAGTCGAGAAAGGGGAACCGGGGAGCTGTTTTTT. This encodes CASRERGTGELFF.

The J gene is TRBJ2-5, the V gene TRBV20-1; TRBD2 might be the D (6 bases). The CDR3 has 10 residues. Per germline, CDR1 DFQATT and CDR2 SNEGSKA (reference sequence). The V end lost 7 bases, the J end lost 5 bases, and 8 bases lay between the germline ends. As DNA, the CDR3 is TGCAGTGGCGGGGTGGAGACCCAGTACTTC. This encodes CSGGVETQYF.

The chain has TRBV4-3 and TRBJ1-5, with D unclear. The CDR3 totals 15 residues. With 2 bases removed from V and 0 bases from J, the gap between germline ends came to 8 bases. Germline lookup yields CDR1 LGHNA and CDR2 YSLEER. The CDR3 here is CASSQTAYSNQPQHF. The CDR3 DNA sequence: TGCGCCAGCAGCCAAACGGCATATAGCAATCAGCCCCAGCATTTT.

The V and J genes are TRBV7-9 and TRBJ1-1; D may be TRBD1 (5 bases). Trimming left V 3 bases short and J 3 bases short, with 17 bases between. CDR1 SEHNR and CDR2 FQNEAQ come from the germline V gene (reference sequence). The CDR3 has 16 amino acids. CDR3 bases: TGTGCCAGCAGCTTCGTCCCAGGGTATTTTGACACTGAAGCTTTCTTT. It translates to CASSFVPGYFDTEAFF.

The V call is TRBV28, the J call TRBJ2-1, with 8 bases lining up with TRBD2. CDR1 is MDHEN and CDR2 is SYDVKM in the germline V gene. The CDR3 totals 13 residues. Trimming removed 4 bases from V and 8 bases from J; junction bases left unmatched: 4. The CDR3 coding sequence is TGTGCCAGCAGTTCTGACGGGAGGGATGAGCAGTTCTTC. It yields the protein CASSSDGRDEQFF.

The chain uses TRBV29-1 and TRBJ1-2; possibly TRBD1 for D (5 bases). V was shortened by 7 bases and J by 3 bases, with 18 bases between the two germline ends. CDR1 is SQVTM and CDR2 is ANQGSEA in the germline V gene. CDR3 length: 14 amino acids. The CDR3 coding sequence is TGCAGCGCCTTCTCGGAGGCCAGGGACTATGGCTACACCTTC. Translation: CSAFSEARDYGYTF.

V is TRBV6-5 and J is TRBJ1-2; no definite D call. The CDR3 has 13 residues. The V end was cut by 2 bases, the J end by 7 bases, with 11 bases between. CDR1 is MNHEY and CDR2 is SVGAGI in the germline V gene. Here the CDR3 reads CASSYVGSSGYTF. For the CDR3, the DNA is TGTGCCAGCAGTTACGTGGGCTCTAGTGGCTACACCTTC.

DNA of the CDR3: TGTGCCAGCTCGGATGCAAGGGGGACGAAGGGCTATGGCTACACCTTC. Its protein product is CASSDARGTKGYGYTF. V is TRBV18 and J is TRBJ1-2; D might be TRBD1 (6 bases). V lost 6 bases, J lost 4 bases, and 21 bases lay in between. The CDR3 has 16 residues. Per germline, CDR1 KGHSH and CDR2 LQKENI.

The rearrangement joins TRBV9 to TRBJ2-2; 11 bases align to TRBD2. The CDR3 is 17 residues long. The trim removed 4 bases at V and 2 bases at J, leaving 7 bases unmatched. Germline lookup yields CDR1 SGDLS and CDR2 YYNGEE. Here the CDR3 DNA reads TGTGCCAGCAGCCGGGGGGGACTAGCGGTCAACACCGGGGAGCTGTTTTTT. Amino acid sequence: CASSRGGLAVNTGELFF.